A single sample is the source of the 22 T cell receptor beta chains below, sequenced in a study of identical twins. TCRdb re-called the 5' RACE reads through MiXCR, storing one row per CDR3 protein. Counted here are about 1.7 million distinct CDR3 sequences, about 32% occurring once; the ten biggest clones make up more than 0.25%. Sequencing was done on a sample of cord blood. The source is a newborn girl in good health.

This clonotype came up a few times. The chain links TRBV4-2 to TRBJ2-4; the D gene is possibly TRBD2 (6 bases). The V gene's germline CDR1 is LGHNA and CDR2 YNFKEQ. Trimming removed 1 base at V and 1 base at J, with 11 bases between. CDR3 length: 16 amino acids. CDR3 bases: TGTGCCAGCAGCCAAGTTACGGGAGTGGCCAAAAACATTCAGTACTTC. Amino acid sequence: CASSQVTGVAKNIQYF.

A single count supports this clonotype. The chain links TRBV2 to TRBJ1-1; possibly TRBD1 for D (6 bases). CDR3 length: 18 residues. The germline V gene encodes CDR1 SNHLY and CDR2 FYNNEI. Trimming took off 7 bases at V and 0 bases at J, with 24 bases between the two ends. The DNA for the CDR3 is TGTGCCAGCACCATTTGGCAGGGGAGACGGGGTATGAACACTGAAGCTTTCTTT. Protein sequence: CASTIWQGRRGMNTEAFF.

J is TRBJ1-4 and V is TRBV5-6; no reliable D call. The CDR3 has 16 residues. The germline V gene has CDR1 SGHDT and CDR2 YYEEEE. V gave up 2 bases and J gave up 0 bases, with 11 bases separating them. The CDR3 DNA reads TGTGCCAGCAGCTTATCTCGCCTCTCAACTAATGAAAAACTGTTTTTT. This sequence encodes CASSLSRLSTNEKLFF.

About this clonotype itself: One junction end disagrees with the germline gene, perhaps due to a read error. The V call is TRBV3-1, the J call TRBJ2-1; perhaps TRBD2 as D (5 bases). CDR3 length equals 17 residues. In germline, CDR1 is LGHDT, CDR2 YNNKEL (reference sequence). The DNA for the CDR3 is TGTGCCAGCAGCCTTTTATTCCTGACTACCCCCTCCAATAAGCAGTTCTTC. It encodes CASSLLFLTTPSNKQFF.

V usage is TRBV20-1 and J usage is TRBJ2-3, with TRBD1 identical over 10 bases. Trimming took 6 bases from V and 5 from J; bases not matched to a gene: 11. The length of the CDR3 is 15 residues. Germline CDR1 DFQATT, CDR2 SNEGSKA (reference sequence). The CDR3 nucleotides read TGCAGTGCCCCCCCGGGACAGGGGTACTTAGATACGCAGTATTTT. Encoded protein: CSAPPGQGYLDTQYF.

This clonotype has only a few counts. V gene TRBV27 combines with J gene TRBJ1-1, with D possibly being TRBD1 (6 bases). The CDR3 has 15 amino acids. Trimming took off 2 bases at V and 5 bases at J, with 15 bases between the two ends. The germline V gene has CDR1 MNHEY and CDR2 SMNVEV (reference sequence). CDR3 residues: CASSLIWGARTEAFF. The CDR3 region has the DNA TGTGCCAGCAGTTTAATATGGGGGGCGAGGACTGAAGCTTTCTTT.

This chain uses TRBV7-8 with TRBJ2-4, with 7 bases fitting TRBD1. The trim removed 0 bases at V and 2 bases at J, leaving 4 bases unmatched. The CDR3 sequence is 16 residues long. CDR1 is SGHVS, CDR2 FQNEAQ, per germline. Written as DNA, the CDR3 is TGTGCCAGCAGCTTAGCGGGACAGATCTCCAAAAACATTCAGTACTTC. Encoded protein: CASSLAGQISKNIQYF.

The CDR3: CASSQDSGRYTGELFF. In nucleotides, the CDR3 is TGTGCCAGCAGCCAAGATTCGGGCAGATACACCGGGGAGCTGTTTTTT. The rearrangement links TRBV14 to TRBJ2-2; D is unclear. CDR1 is SGHDN, CDR2 FVKESK, per germline. Deletions cut 0 bases from V and 3 bases from J, with 11 bases between. This CDR3 has 16 residues.

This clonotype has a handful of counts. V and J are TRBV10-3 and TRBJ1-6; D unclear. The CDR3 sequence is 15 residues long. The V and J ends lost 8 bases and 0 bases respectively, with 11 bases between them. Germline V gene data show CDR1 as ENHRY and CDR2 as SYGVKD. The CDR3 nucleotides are TGTGCCATCGGGTTCCGGAGCTCCTATAATTCACCCCTCCACTTT. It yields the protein CAIGFRSSYNSPLHF.

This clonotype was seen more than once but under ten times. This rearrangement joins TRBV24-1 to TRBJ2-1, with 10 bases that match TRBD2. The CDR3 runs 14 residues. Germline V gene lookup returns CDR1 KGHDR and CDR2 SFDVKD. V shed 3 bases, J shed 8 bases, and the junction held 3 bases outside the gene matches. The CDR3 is CATSDSGGVDEQFF. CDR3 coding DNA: TGTGCCACCAGTGATAGCGGGGGGGTCGATGAGCAGTTCTTC.

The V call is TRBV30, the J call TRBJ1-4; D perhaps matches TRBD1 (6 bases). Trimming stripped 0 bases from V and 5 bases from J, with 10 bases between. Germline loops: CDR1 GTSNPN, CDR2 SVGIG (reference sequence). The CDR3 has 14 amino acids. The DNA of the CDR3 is TGTGCCTGGAGTGTAGGGGGTGTGAATGAAAAACTGTTTTTT. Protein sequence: CAWSVGGVNEKLFF. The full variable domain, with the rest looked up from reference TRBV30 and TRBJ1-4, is SQTIHQWPATLVQPVGSPLSLECTVEGTSNPNLYWYRQAAGRGLQLLFYSVGIGQISSEVPQNLSASRPQDRQFILSSKKLLLSDSGFYLCAWSVGGVNEKLFFGSGTQLSVL.

CDR3 residues: CASSLALSGPRPYNEQYF. The CDR3 nucleotides are TGTGCCAGCAGCTTAGCCCTAAGCGGGCCGCGGCCCTACAATGAGCAGTACTTC. The chain joins TRBV7-8 to TRBJ2-1; possible D gene TRBD2, 6 bases. TRBJ2-7 explains the end of the DNA better; the J call may be wrong. CDR3 size: 18 residues. CDR1 is SGHVS and CDR2 is FQNEAQ in the germline V gene.

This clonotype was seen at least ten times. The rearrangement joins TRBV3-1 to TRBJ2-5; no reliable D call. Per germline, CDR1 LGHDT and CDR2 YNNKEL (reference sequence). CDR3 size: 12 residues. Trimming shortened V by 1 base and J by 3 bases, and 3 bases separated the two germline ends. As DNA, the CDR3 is TGTGCCAGCAGCCAAGGCGAAGAGACCCAGTACTTC. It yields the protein CASSQGEETQYF.

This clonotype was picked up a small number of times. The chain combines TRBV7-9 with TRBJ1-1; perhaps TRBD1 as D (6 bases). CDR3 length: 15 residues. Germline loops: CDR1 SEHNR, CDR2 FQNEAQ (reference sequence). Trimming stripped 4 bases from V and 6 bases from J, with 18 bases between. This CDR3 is CASSSRGGRGAEAFF. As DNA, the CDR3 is TGTGCCAGCAGCTCAAGAGGGGGGCGAGGTGCTGAAGCTTTCTTT.

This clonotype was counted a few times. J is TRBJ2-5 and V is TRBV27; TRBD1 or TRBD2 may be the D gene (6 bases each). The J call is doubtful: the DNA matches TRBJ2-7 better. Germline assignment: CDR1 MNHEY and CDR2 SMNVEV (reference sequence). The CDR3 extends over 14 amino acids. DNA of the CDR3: TGTGCCAGCAGTCCCCCGGGGGCGCAGGACGAGCAGTACTTC. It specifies CASSPPGAQDEQYF.

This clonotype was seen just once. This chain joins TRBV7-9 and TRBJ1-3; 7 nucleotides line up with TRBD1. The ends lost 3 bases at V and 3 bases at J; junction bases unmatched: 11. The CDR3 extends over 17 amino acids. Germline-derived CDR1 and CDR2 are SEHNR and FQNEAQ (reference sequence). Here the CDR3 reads CASSFGPRQGFGNTIYF. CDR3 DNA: TGTGCCAGCAGCTTCGGCCCCCGACAGGGTTTTGGAAACACCATATATTTT. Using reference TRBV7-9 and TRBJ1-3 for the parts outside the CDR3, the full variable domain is DTGVSQNPRHKITKRGQNVTFRCDPISEHNRLYWYRQTLGQGPEFLTYFQNEAQLEKSRLLSDRFSAERPKGSFSTLEIQRTEQGDSAMYLCASSFGPRQGFGNTIYFGEGSWLTVV.

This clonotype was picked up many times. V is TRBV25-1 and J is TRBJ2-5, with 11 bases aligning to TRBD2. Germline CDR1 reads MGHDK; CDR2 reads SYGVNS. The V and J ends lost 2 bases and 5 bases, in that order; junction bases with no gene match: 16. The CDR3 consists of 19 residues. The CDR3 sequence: CASSEPLGSTSGTRETQYF. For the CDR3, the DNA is TGTGCCAGCAGTGAACCGTTAGGCTCGACTAGCGGGACGCGGGAGACCCAGTACTTC.

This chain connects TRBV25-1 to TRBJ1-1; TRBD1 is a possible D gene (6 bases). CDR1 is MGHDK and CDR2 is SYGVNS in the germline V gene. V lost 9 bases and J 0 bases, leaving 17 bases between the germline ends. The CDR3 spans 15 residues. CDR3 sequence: CASLGHNPLNTEAFF. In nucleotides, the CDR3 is TGTGCCAGTCTGGGACACAATCCACTGAACACTGAAGCTTTCTTT.

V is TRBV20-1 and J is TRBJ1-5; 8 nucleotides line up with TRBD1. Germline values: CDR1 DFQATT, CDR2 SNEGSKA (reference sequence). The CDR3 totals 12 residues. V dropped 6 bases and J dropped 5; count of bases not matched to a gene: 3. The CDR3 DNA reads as TGCAGTGCCTTGGGACAGGATCAGCCCCAGCATTTT. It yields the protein CSALGQDQPQHF.

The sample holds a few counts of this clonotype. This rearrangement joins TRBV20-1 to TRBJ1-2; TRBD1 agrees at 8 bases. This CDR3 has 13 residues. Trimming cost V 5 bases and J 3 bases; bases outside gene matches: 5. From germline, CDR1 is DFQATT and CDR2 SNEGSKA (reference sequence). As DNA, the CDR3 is TGCAGTGCTCCCGGGACAGGCGACTATGGCTACACCTTC. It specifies CSAPGTGDYGYTF.

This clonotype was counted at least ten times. The CDR3 region has the DNA TGTGCCAGCAGCTTATGGAGGCTTGAGCAGTTCTTC. Translated, it gives CASSLWRLEQFF. The chain joins TRBV11-2 to TRBJ2-1; possibly TRBD2 for D (5 bases). Trimming stripped 2 bases from V and 9 bases from J, with 8 bases between. This CDR3 is built from 12 residues. The germline CDR1 and CDR2 sequences are SGHAT and FQNNGV.

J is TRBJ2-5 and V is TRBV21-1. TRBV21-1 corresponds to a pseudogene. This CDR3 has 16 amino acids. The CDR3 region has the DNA TGTGCCAGCAGCAAAGGGCACAGTCACTTACAAGAGACCCAGTACTTC. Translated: CASSKGHSHLQETQYF.